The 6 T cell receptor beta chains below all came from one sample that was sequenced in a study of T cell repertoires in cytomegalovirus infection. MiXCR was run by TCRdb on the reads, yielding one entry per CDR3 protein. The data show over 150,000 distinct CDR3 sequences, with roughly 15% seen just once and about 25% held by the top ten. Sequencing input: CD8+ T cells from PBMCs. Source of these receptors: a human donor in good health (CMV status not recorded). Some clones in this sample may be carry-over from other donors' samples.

The CDR3 reads CAISEEADEQFF. In DNA form, the CDR3 reads TGTGCCATCAGTGAGGAGGCCGATGAGCAGTTCTTC. The chain links TRBV10-3 to TRBJ2-1; D is undetermined. The germline V gene encodes CDR1 ENHRY and CDR2 SYGVKD. Trimming stripped 2 bases from V and 8 bases from J, with 7 bases between. This CDR3 has 12 amino acids.

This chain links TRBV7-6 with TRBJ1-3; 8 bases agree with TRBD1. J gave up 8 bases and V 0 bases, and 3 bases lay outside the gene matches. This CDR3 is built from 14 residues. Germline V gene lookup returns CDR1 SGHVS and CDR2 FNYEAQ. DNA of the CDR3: TGTGCCAGCAGCTTAGCCGGACAGGGTGACACCATATATTTT. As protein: CASSLAGQGDTIYF.

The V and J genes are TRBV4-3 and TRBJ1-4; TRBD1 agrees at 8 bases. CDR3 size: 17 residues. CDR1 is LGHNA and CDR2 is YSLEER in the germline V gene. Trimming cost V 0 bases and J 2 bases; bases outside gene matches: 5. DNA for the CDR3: TGCGCCAGCAGCCAAGAGACAGGGGAACCTACTAATGAAAAACTGTTTTTT. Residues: CASSQETGEPTNEKLFF.

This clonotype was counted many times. CDR3 coding DNA: TGTGCCAGCAGATTACCGGGACAGGGAGCTGGTGAAGCTTTCTTT. It translates to CASRLPGQGAGEAFF. The chain combines TRBV7-2 with TRBJ1-1, with TRBD1 matching 9 bases. Germline V CDR1 and CDR2: SGHTA, FQGNSA. Trimming at V came to 6 bases and at J to 7 bases, leaving 12 bases not matched to a gene. CDR3 length: 15 amino acids.

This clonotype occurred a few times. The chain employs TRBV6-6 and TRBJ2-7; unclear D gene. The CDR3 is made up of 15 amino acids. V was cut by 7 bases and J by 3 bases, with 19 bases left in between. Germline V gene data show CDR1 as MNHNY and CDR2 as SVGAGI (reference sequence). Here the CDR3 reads CASNRDFSKVYEQYF. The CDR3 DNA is TGTGCCAGCAACAGAGACTTCTCCAAGGTCTACGAGCAGTACTTC.

DNA of the CDR3: TGTGCCAGCAGCCCTGGGACAGGAACCCACGAGCAGTACTTC. Encoded protein: CASSPGTGTHEQYF. The chain has TRBV7-6 and TRBJ2-7; 8 bases agree with TRBD1. Germline V gene sequence: CDR1 SGHVS, CDR2 FNYEAQ. CDR3 length: 14 amino acids. V shed 5 bases and J 5 bases; nucleotides not matched to a gene: 8.